The next 4 T cell receptor beta chains were all read from a single sample in a study of blood T cell repertoires in COVID-19. Some clones are missing from TCRdb's copy, which holds only in-frame ones; the method was immunoSEQ multiplex PCR. The sample has about 150,000 clones, around four fifths seen once; the top ten hold approximately 2.6%. The sample comprised peripheral blood. The receptor set was obtained from an elderly woman with COVID-19, enrolled during active disease.

CDR3 protein: CASSIHYEQYF. In nucleotides, the CDR3 is TGTGCCAGCAGTATTCACTACGAGCAGTACTTC. The rearrangement links TRBV2 to TRBJ2-7; D unclear. The CDR3 runs to 11 residues. Trimming took off 5 bases at V and 3 bases at J, with 5 bases between the two ends. Germline loops: CDR1 SNHLY, CDR2 FYNNEI. The whole variable domain, filled in from reference TRBV2 and TRBJ2-7, reads EPEVTQTPSHQVTQMGQEVILRCVPISNHLYFYWYRQILGQKVEFLVSFYNNEISEKSEIFDDQFSVERPDGSNFTLKIRSTKLEDSAMYFCASSIHYEQYFGPGTRLTVT.

This rearrangement joins TRBV19 to TRBJ1-5; tentative D call: TRBD1 (6 bases). CDR1 is LNHDA, CDR2 SQIVND, per germline (reference sequence). V lost 5 bases to trimming and J lost 3 bases, with 20 bases between them. The CDR3 runs to 17 residues. For the CDR3, the DNA is TGTGCCAGTAGTCATGTGGGTTCAGGGGATATCAATCAGCCCCAGCATTTT. Its translation: CASSHVGSGDINQPQHF.

The J gene is TRBJ1-1, the V gene TRBV9; possibly TRBD1 for D (5 bases). The CDR3 has 16 residues. Per germline, CDR1 SGDLS and CDR2 YYNGEE. The V end lost 3 bases, the J end lost 4 bases, and 19 bases lay between the germline ends. The CDR3 sequence is CASSALLTGGGTEAFF. CDR3 DNA: TGTGCCAGCAGCGCTCTGCTAACCGGGGGTGGCACTGAAGCTTTCTTT.

The chain employs TRBV28 and TRBJ1-1; D remains unclear. Deletions cut 5 bases from V and 2 bases from J, with 15 bases between. The CDR3 spans 15 residues. Looked up from germline, CDR1 is MDHEN and CDR2 is SYDVKM. CDR3 in DNA: TGTGCCAGCAGTCCCCCCAGATCCGTTAACACTGAAGCTTTCTTT. Translating it yields CASSPPRSVNTEAFF.